These 9 T cell receptor beta chains were sequenced from one sample in a study of cytomegalovirus exposure and HLA in healthy donors. The repertoire was sequenced with immunoSEQ multiplex PCR; TCRdb's copy has only in-frame clones and lacks some. This table holds 100,000 to 150,000 clones, roughly 87% found once. Sequenced input: PBMCs. Receptor source: a woman between 18 and 29 years old in good health and CMV-seronegative.

J is TRBJ2-5 and V is TRBV4-2; D is possibly TRBD2 (8 bases). The germline CDR1 and CDR2 sequences are LGHNA and YNFKEQ. Trimming removed 2 bases at V and 4 bases at J, with 17 bases between. This CDR3 has 16 residues. The CDR3 DNA sequence: TGTGCCAGCAGCCAAAAGGGGGCGGGGGGCCGAGAGACCCAGTACTTC. The encoded protein is CASSQKGAGGRETQYF.

The chain uses TRBV30 and TRBJ1-1; TRBD1 matches 10 bases. Germline trimming cut 0 bases from V and 11 bases from J; bases unmatched to any gene: 3. This CDR3 region has 12 residues. Germline CDR1 and CDR2: GTSNPN and SVGIG (reference sequence). Here the CDR3 DNA reads TGTGCCTGGAGTGTTGACAGGGGGCGGGCTTTCTTT. Translation: CAWSVDRGRAFF.

CDR3 DNA sequence: TGTGCCAGCAGCTTGGGGCGGAAGGACACCGGGGAGCTGTTTTTT. It codes for CASSLGRKDTGELFF. The rearrangement joins TRBV5-4 to TRBJ2-2; D call uncertain. The ends were cut back, 0 bases at V and 3 bases at J, with 9 bases in the middle. Germline V gives CDR1 SGHNT, CDR2 YYREEE (reference sequence). CDR3 length equals 15 residues. Together with reference TRBV5-4 and TRBJ2-2, the CDR3 gives the full variable domain: ETGVTQSPTHLIKTRGQQVTLRCSSQSGHNTVSWYQQALGQGPQFIFQYYREEENGRGNFPPRFSGLQFPNYSSELNVNALELDDSALYLCASSLGRKDTGELFFGEGSRLTVL.

This rearrangement joins TRBV5-1 to TRBJ1-2, with D hard to call. Germline V gives CDR1 SGHRS, CDR2 YFSETQ. The CDR3 length is 13 residues. Trimming left V 3 bases short and J 5 bases short, with 11 bases between. CDR3 in amino acids: CASSYEGGYGYTF. CDR3 nucleotides: TGCGCCAGCAGCTATGAGGGTGGATATGGCTACACCTTC.

This chain uses TRBV6-1 with TRBJ2-6, with a weak D call TRBD1 (6 bases). CDR1 is MNHNS and CDR2 is SASEGT in the germline V gene. The CDR3 is 17 residues long. V lost 0 bases, J lost 3 bases, and 12 bases lay in between. The CDR3 DNA reads TGTGCCAGCAGTGAAGCCAGGGGAAGTGGTGGGGCCAACGTCCTGACTTTC. Its protein is CASSEARGSGGANVLTF.

The genes are TRBV28 and TRBJ2-7; 10 bases map to TRBD2. This CDR3 has 16 residues. Germline V gene data show CDR1 as MDHEN and CDR2 as SYDVKM. V dropped 2 bases and J dropped 2; count of bases not matched to a gene: 6. The DNA for the CDR3 is TGTGCCAGCAGTTTAGCTAGCGGGGGTCCCACCTACGAGCAGTACTTC. It yields the protein CASSLASGGPTYEQYF.

V is TRBV5-1 and J is TRBJ2-3, with TRBD1 matching 7 bases. This CDR3 region has 15 residues. The trim removed 1 base at V and 4 bases at J, leaving 6 bases unmatched. Germline V CDR1 and CDR2: SGHRS, YFSETQ. The CDR3 DNA follows: TGCGCCAGCAGCTTGACAGGGGTTGAGCCAGATACGCAGTATTTT. Amino acids: CASSLTGVEPDTQYF.

The rearrangement joins TRBV6-1 to TRBJ1-2; D is undetermined. This CDR3 is 12 amino acids long. Germline V gives CDR1 MNHNS, CDR2 SASEGT. V shed 5 bases and J shed 6 bases, with 10 bases lying between them. CDR3 residues: CASSRGGNGYTF. CDR3 in DNA: TGTGCCAGCAGTAGAGGAGGAAATGGCTACACCTTC.

This rearrangement joins TRBV15 to TRBJ2-5, with TRBD1 matching over 8 bases. The V segment lost 5 bases and the J segment 4 bases; nucleotides outside the gene matches: 6. Germline V gene lookup returns CDR1 LNHNV and CDR2 YYDKDF (reference sequence). This CDR3 comprises 14 residues. Here the CDR3 DNA reads TGTGCCACCAGCGGCAGGGGGCTTGGAGAGACCCAGTACTTC. Translating gives CATSGRGLGETQYF.